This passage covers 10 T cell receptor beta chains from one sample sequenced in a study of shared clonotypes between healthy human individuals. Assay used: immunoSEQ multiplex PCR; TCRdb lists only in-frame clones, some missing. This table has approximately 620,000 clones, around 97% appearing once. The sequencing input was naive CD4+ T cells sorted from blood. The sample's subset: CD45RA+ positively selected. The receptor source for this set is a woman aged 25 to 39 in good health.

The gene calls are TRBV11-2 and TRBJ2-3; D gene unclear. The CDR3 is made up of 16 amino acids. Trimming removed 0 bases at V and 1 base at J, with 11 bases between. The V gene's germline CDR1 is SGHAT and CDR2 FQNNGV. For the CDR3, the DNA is TGTGCCAGCAGCTTAGATCGCTGGGCGGGCACAGATACGCAGTATTTT. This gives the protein CASSLDRWAGTDTQYF.

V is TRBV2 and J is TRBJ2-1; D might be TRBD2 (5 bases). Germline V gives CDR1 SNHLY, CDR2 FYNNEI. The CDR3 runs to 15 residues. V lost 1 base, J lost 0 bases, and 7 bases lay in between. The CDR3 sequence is CASSEGGSSYNEQFF. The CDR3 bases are TGTGCCAGCAGTGAAGGTGGGAGCTCCTACAATGAGCAGTTCTTC.

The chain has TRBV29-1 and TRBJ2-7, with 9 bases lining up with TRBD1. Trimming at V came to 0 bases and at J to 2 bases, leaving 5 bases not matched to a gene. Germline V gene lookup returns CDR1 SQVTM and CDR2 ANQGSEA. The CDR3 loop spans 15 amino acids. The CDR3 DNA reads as TGCAGCGTTGAAGATCCGGACAGGGGTACCTACGAGCAGTACTTC. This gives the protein CSVEDPDRGTYEQYF.

CDR3 loop: CASSRLAGRDYGYTF. The CDR3 DNA reads as TGTGCCAGCAGTCGCCTCGCGGGTAGGGACTATGGCTACACCTTC. The chain is built from TRBV27 and TRBJ1-2, with D unclear. From germline, CDR1 is MNHEY and CDR2 SMNVEV (reference sequence). V gave up 5 bases and J gave up 3 bases, with 16 bases separating them. The CDR3 consists of 15 residues.

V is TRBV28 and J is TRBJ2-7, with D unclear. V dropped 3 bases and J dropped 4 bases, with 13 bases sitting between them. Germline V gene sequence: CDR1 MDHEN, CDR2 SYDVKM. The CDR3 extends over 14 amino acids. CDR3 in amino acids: CASSFSPSVYEQYF. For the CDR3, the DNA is TGTGCCAGCAGTTTTTCTCCGAGCGTGTACGAGCAGTACTTC.

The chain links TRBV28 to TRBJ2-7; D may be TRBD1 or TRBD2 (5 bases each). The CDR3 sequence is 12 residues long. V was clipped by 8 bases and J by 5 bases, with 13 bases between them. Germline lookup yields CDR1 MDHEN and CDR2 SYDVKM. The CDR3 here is CASEAGTDEQYF. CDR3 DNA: TGTGCCAGCGAAGCAGGGACCGACGAGCAGTACTTC.

This CDR3 is CASRAGLAGGPGREQYF. The CDR3 DNA follows: TGTGCCAGCAGGGCGGGACTAGCGGGAGGGCCGGGTCGCGAGCAGTACTTC. The chain is built from TRBV5-5 and TRBJ2-7, with 16 bases fitting TRBD2. Trimming at V came to 5 bases and at J to 6 bases, leaving 11 bases not matched to a gene. The CDR3 totals 17 residues. Germline V CDR1 and CDR2: SGHKS, YYEKEE (reference sequence).

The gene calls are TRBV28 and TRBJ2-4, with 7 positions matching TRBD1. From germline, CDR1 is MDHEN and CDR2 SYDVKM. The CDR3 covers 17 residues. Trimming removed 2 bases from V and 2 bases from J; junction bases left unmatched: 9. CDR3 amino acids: CASSLPGQAPTKNIQYF. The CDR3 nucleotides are TGTGCCAGCAGTTTACCCGGACAGGCCCCGACCAAAAACATTCAGTACTTC.

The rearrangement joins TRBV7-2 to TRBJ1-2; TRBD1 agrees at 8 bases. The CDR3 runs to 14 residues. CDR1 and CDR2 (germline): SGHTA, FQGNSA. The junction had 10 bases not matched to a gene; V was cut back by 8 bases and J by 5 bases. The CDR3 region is CASGPGQGSYGYTF. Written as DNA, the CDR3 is TGTGCCAGCGGCCCCGGACAGGGAAGTTATGGCTACACCTTC.

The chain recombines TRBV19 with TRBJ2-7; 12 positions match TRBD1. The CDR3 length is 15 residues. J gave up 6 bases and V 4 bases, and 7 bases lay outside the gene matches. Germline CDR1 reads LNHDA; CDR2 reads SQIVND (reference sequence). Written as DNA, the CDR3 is TGTGCCAGTAGTAATCCGGGACAGGGGGCATTCGAGCAGTACTTC. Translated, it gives CASSNPGQGAFEQYF.